The sequence of this T cell receptor beta chain was determined in a study of control samples from healthy donors and cancer patients. Only in-frame clones appear in the TCRdb table, and some are missing; sequencing was by immunoSEQ multiplex PCR. The table records over 85,000 clones, about 91% of them present only once. The clonotype comes from a woman aged 18-30 years in good health. The material sequenced was blood.

CDR3 region: CASRGGQSTDTQYF. DNA for the CDR3: TGTGCCAGCAGAGGCGGACAGTCCACAGATACGCAGTATTTT. This chain uses TRBV27 with TRBJ2-3; tentatively, D is TRBD1 (6 bases). CDR1 and CDR2 from the germline V gene are MNHEY and SMNVEV (reference sequence). V lost 6 bases, J lost 2 bases, and 12 bases lay in between. The CDR3 covers 14 residues.